Below, 25 T cell receptor beta chains from the same sample are listed, as sequenced in a study of blood T cells in healthy people across ages. Combining a sample-barcoded 5' primer with a J-beta primer mix, a second PCR ran for roughly 6 to 11 cycles. TCRdb recomputed calls from the 5' RACE reads with MiXCR, one row per CDR3 protein. The sample shows approximately 1,100,000 distinct CDR3 sequences, less than 50% of them seen only once. Sequencing was done on a sample of blood. These receptors came from a woman aged 55-69 years in good health.

This clonotype has just a few counts. J is TRBJ2-3 and V is TRBV27, with TRBD2 matching over 9 bases. Germline trimming cut 7 bases from V and 3 bases from J; bases unmatched to any gene: 14. Looked up from germline, CDR1 is MNHEY and CDR2 is SMNVEV (reference sequence). The CDR3 loop spans 17 amino acids. The CDR3 DNA follows: TGTGCCAGCACCGAACTTAGACCGGGACTAGCTACAGATACGCAGTATTTT. Translating it yields CASTELRPGLATDTQYF.

This clonotype was seen many times. An end of the junction does not agree with germline; a read error may underlie this. The chain has TRBV5-1 and TRBJ2-7; 9 bases are a match to TRBD2. Looked up from germline, CDR1 is SGHRS and CDR2 is YFSETQ. The CDR3 covers 14 residues. The CDR3 DNA sequence: TGTGCCAGCAGCTTTAGCGGGAGTCCCTACGAGCAGTACTTC. Amino acids: CASSFSGSPYEQYF. The full variable domain, its missing parts supplied by reference TRBV5-1 and TRBJ2-7, is KAGVTQTPRYLIKTRGQQVTLSCSPISGHRSVSWYQQTPGQGLQFLFEYFSETQRNKGNFPGRFSGRQFSNSRSEMNVSTLELGDSALYLCASSFSGSPYEQYFGPGTRLTVT.

This clonotype appeared a few times. V is TRBV20-1 and J is TRBJ1-5; 10 bases are shared with TRBD1. This CDR3 comprises 14 residues. Germline lookup yields CDR1 DFQATT and CDR2 SNEGSKA (reference sequence). The V gene end was trimmed by 5 bases and the J gene end by 1 base; junction bases not matched to a gene: 2. The CDR3 region is CSAGGQGSNQPQHF. The CDR3 bases are TGCAGTGCTGGGGGACAGGGGAGCAATCAGCCCCAGCATTTT.

This chain links TRBV19 with TRBJ2-1, with 8 bases that match TRBD2. Germline V gene data show CDR1 as LNHDA and CDR2 as SQIVND (reference sequence). The CDR3 runs to 13 residues. Trimming at V came to 3 bases and at J to 12 bases, leaving 7 bases not matched to a gene. CDR3 DNA sequence: TGTGCCAGTAGTATGACGGGAGGGCCGGGGCAGTTCTTC. Translating gives CASSMTGGPGQFF.

This chain uses TRBV20-1 with TRBJ2-7, with 8 bases that match TRBD1. V dropped 0 bases and J dropped 0; count of bases not matched to a gene: 1. The germline V gene encodes CDR1 DFQATT and CDR2 SNEGSKA (reference sequence). The CDR3 consists of 14 residues. The CDR3 spells CSARDGTGSYEQYF. For the CDR3, the DNA is TGCAGTGCTAGAGATGGGACAGGCTCCTACGAGCAGTACTTC.

The V call is TRBV15, the J call TRBJ2-5, with TRBD2 matching 10 bases. There are 18 residues in the CDR3. Germline CDR1 is LNHNV and CDR2 is YYDKDF (reference sequence). The ends lost 0 bases at V and 11 bases at J; junction bases unmatched: 18. DNA of the CDR3: TGTGCCACCAGCAGAGATCAAGGGAGGGCTAGCGGGAGTTTGGAGCAGTACTTC. Amino acids: CATSRDQGRASGSLEQYF.

The V gene is TRBV10-3, the J gene TRBJ2-3; 8 nucleotides line up with TRBD1. The ends lost 4 bases at V and 5 bases at J; junction bases unmatched: 11. CDR3 length: 16 residues. Germline values: CDR1 ENHRY, CDR2 SYGVKD. This chain's CDR3 is CAISAATGAPVDTQYF. CDR3 sequence (DNA): TGTGCCATCAGTGCGGCGACAGGGGCTCCCGTAGATACGCAGTATTTT.

The chain couples TRBV27 to TRBJ2-1, with TRBD2 matching over 10 bases. The junction had 7 bases not matched to a gene; V was cut back by 5 bases and J by 6 bases. This CDR3 spans 15 amino acids. The V gene's germline CDR1 is MNHEY and CDR2 SMNVEV (reference sequence). This CDR3 is CASSQFTSGTNEQFF. In DNA form, the CDR3 reads TGTGCCAGCAGTCAATTTACTAGCGGGACCAATGAGCAGTTCTTC.

V gene TRBV28 combines with J gene TRBJ1-5; no firm D call. Germline V CDR1 and CDR2: MDHEN, SYDVKM. Deletions cut 5 bases from V and 7 bases from J, with 9 bases between. The CDR3 loop spans 12 amino acids. The CDR3 DNA follows: TGTGCCAGCAGTAATAGGGCACAGCCCCAGCATTTT. Translated, it gives CASSNRAQPQHF.

The chain is built from TRBV20-1 and TRBJ2-5, with 8 nucleotides matching TRBD2. Germline CDR1 DFQATT, CDR2 SNEGSKA (reference sequence). This CDR3 has 17 amino acids. The V gene end was trimmed by 5 bases and the J gene end by 2 bases; junction bases not matched to a gene: 16. CDR3 in amino acids: CSALHFGRGALQETQYF. The CDR3 nucleotides read TGCAGTGCTCTTCACTTCGGGCGGGGGGCCCTTCAAGAGACCCAGTACTTC.

This clonotype was recorded a few times. The V gene is TRBV7-2, the J gene TRBJ1-2; D unclear. This CDR3 is built from 13 residues. Trimming cost V 2 bases and J 2 bases, with 6 bases left between them. Germline V lookup: CDR1 SGHTA, CDR2 FQGNSA. CDR3 sequence reads: CASSLMFNYGYTF. The CDR3 nucleotides are TGTGCCAGCAGCTTAATGTTCAACTATGGCTACACCTTC.

This chain connects TRBV20-1 to TRBJ2-7, with a tentative D call TRBD1 (5 bases). The germline V and J ends were trimmed by 6 bases and 0 bases, with 12 bases remaining between them. This CDR3 spans 13 amino acids. Germline loops: CDR1 DFQATT, CDR2 SNEGSKA (reference sequence). The CDR3 region is CSAGSDSSYEQYF. The CDR3, as DNA: TGCAGTGCGGGGTCAGACAGCTCCTACGAGCAGTACTTC.

The chain links TRBV7-2 to TRBJ2-3; 11 bases map to TRBD2. The CDR3 spans 16 residues. Germline V gene sequence: CDR1 SGHTA, CDR2 FQGNSA. The V and J ends lost 5 bases and 1 base, in that order; junction bases with no gene match: 5. In DNA, the CDR3 is TGTGCCAGCAGCCAAGAACTAGCGGGGGGCACAGATACGCAGTATTTT. Protein sequence: CASSQELAGGTDTQYF.

V usage is TRBV6-4 and J usage is TRBJ2-1; D is uncertain. V dropped 3 bases and J dropped 5 bases, with 8 bases sitting between them. This CDR3 contains 13 residues. Germline lookup yields CDR1 MRHNA and CDR2 SNTAGT. The CDR3 is CASSEGENNEQFF. CDR3 DNA sequence: TGTGCCAGCAGTGAAGGAGAAAACAATGAGCAGTTCTTC.

V usage is TRBV20-1 and J usage is TRBJ2-7, with 8 bases matching TRBD1. Germline loops: CDR1 DFQATT, CDR2 SNEGSKA (reference sequence). This CDR3 is 15 amino acids long. V dropped 0 bases and J dropped 0; count of bases not matched to a gene: 4. CDR3 sequence: CSARDPTGVSYEQYF. As DNA, the CDR3 is TGCAGTGCTAGAGACCCGACAGGGGTCTCCTACGAGCAGTACTTC.

Only a few counts were recorded for this clonotype. The genes are TRBV6-2 or TRBV6-3 and TRBJ2-1; 7 bases align to TRBD1. J was trimmed by 2 bases and V by 2 bases; bases with no gene match: 9. Germline V CDR1 and CDR2: MNHEY, SVGEGT. This CDR3 has 17 residues. CDR3 bases: TGTGCCAGCAGTTACAGGAAGACAGGGAGCCCCTACAATGAGCAGTTCTTC. Amino acids: CASSYRKTGSPYNEQFF.

This clonotype was observed a handful of times. The V call is TRBV3-1, the J call TRBJ2-7; 7 bases agree with TRBD1. The V and J ends lost 1 base and 1 base, in that order; junction bases with no gene match: 7. Germline CDR1 LGHDT, CDR2 YNNKEL (reference sequence). The CDR3 sequence is 16 residues long. CDR3 in DNA: TGTGCCAGCAGCCAAGGGGCCACAGGGGCGTCCTACGAGCAGTACTTC. This encodes CASSQGATGASYEQYF.

At least ten counts were recorded for this clonotype. A much more abundant neighbour one base away suggests this may be a read error. The chain combines TRBV7-9 with TRBJ2-7; 9 nucleotides agree with TRBD1. This CDR3 is 14 amino acids long. J lost 5 bases, V lost 5 bases, and 7 bases had no gene match. Germline V gene data show CDR1 as SEHNR and CDR2 as FQNEAQ (reference sequence). CDR3 sequence: CASSARDRVHEQYF. In DNA, the CDR3 is TGTGCCAGCAGCGCCCGGGACAGGGTTCACGAGCAGTACTTC.

The chain links TRBV5-1 to TRBJ1-4; TRBD1 might be the D (5 bases). There are 14 residues in the CDR3. Trimming took off 4 bases at V and 6 bases at J, with 13 bases between the two ends. Germline CDR1 is SGHRS and CDR2 is YFSETQ. In DNA, the CDR3 is TGCGCCAGCAGCCCCGGGACGCTCGATGAAAAACTGTTTTTT. Protein sequence: CASSPGTLDEKLFF.

The genes are TRBV7-2 and TRBJ2-1, with 12 bases fitting TRBD2. Germline CDR1 and CDR2: SGHTA and FQGNSA. The CDR3 extends over 19 amino acids. The V segment lost 5 bases and the J segment 3 bases; nucleotides outside the gene matches: 14. CDR3 bases: TGTGCCAGCAGCGACGCCGGGACTAGCGGGCTTCGATACTACAATGAGCAGTTCTTC. This codes for CASSDAGTSGLRYYNEQFF.

The V call is TRBV12-3 or TRBV12-4, the J call TRBJ1-2; D gene unclear. This CDR3 is 13 amino acids long. Trimming cost V 5 bases and J 5 bases, with 12 bases left between them. CDR3 coding DNA: TGTGCCAGCAGTCCCCGGGAGTTGTATGGCTACACCTTC. This sequence encodes CASSPRELYGYTF.

This chain joins TRBV14 and TRBJ2-5, with a tentative D call TRBD1 (6 bases). Deletions cut 1 base from V and 4 bases from J, with 10 bases between. The germline V gene has CDR1 SGHDN and CDR2 FVKESK. The CDR3 is 14 residues long. DNA of the CDR3: TGTGCCAGCAGCCAAGCGGCAGGGGTAGAGACCCAGTACTTC. Protein: CASSQAAGVETQYF.

This clonotype was picked up a small number of times. The rearrangement joins TRBV14 to TRBJ2-6; the match to TRBD1 covers 9 bases. The CDR3 loop spans 17 amino acids. V was clipped by 3 bases and J by 4 bases; unmatched bases: 7. CDR1 and CDR2 (germline): SGHDN, FVKESK. CDR3: CASSHPWTGEGANVLTF. The CDR3 DNA follows: TGTGCCAGCAGCCACCCGTGGACAGGGGAGGGGGCCAACGTCCTGACTTTC.

This chain links TRBV28 with TRBJ1-4; 8 bases match TRBD1. The trim removed 6 bases at V and 12 bases at J, leaving 18 bases unmatched. This CDR3 has 16 residues. Germline V gene data show CDR1 as MDHEN and CDR2 as SYDVKM. This CDR3 reads CASRTGGEGYKVELFF. The CDR3 bases are TGTGCCAGCAGAACAGGGGGTGAGGGGTATAAGGTGGAACTGTTTTTT.

The J gene is TRBJ2-5, the V gene TRBV12-3 or TRBV12-4; no definite D call. The DNA end favors TRBJ2-7, so the J call may be wrong. This CDR3 has 15 residues. The CDR3 region has the DNA TGTGCCAGCAGTTTTGGCGCCCCGATAAAAAACGAGCAGTACTTC. Translating gives CASSFGAPIKNEQYF.